This TCR beta chain originates from a study of cytomegalovirus exposure and HLA in healthy donors. The overall study: Tens of millions of unique TCRs from HLA-typed donors were held in an early release of data. Study-level results: Researchers reported in a later analysis that a missense DCLRE1C variant was tied to TCR beta V- and J-gene trimming. The HLA-A and HLA-B alleles of most subjects were reportedly predicted accurately from TCR beta sequences.

Deletions cut 3 bases from V and 3 bases from J, with 15 bases between. CDR3 size: 15 residues. Germline lookup yields CDR1 MNHNS and CDR2 SASEGT. A single count supports this clone. Its antigen remains unknown. Amplification used 60 Vbeta primers and 13 Jbeta primers. Sequencing was performed with immunoSEQ multiplex PCR; in TCRdb, only in-frame clones are kept and a portion is missing. The repertoire includes nearly 200,000 clones, 70% to 80% of them detected once, and about 0.36% sits in the top ten. V and J are TRBV6-1 and TRBJ2-7, with D possibly matching TRBD2 (5 bases). This receptor was obtained from a male donor in good health and CMV-seropositive. The sample consisted of PBMCs. The CDR3 region is CASSDRTLALYEQYF. CDR3 bases: TGTGCCAGCAGTGACAGGACTCTCGCCCTCTACGAGCAGTACTTC.